The next 21 T cell receptor beta chains were all read from a single sample in a study of response to subunit inactivated influenza vaccine. Each CDR3 protein is one row after TCRdb ran MiXCR on the RT-PCR reads. The sample yields fewer than 750,000 distinct CDR3 sequences, 13% to 15% seen once. The source was PBMCs from blood, collected roughly 12 days after vaccination. The receptors stem from a man in his forties or fifties who received an inactivated influenza vaccine.

The chain combines TRBV7-2 with TRBJ2-2; D possibly corresponds to TRBD1 (6 bases). V was cut by 7 bases and J by 0 bases, with 9 bases left in between. Per the germline V gene, CDR1 is SGHTA and CDR2 is FQGNSA. CDR3 length equals 14 residues. In DNA, the CDR3 is TGTGCCAGCATCTGGACAGCGAACACCGGGGAGCTGTTTTTT. Amino acids: CASIWTANTGELFF.

This clonotype was detected ten times or more. The chain carries TRBV5-1 and TRBJ1-2; D perhaps matches TRBD1 (6 bases). The V end lost 0 bases, the J end lost 4 bases, and 13 bases lay between the germline ends. CDR3 length equals 15 residues. From germline, CDR1 is SGHRS and CDR2 YFSETQ. This chain's CDR3 is CASSLVAGATYGYTF. CDR3 bases: TGCGCCAGCAGCTTGGTTGCGGGGGCGACCTATGGCTACACCTTC.

This clonotype was counted a few times. The V call is TRBV30, the J call TRBJ2-6; no firm D call. The V gene lost 2 bases and the J gene lost 0 bases, with 2 bases spanning the gap. Per the germline V gene, CDR1 is GTSNPN and CDR2 is SVGIG (reference sequence). The CDR3 consists of 13 residues. The CDR3 DNA reads as TGTGCCTGGAGTAGCTCTGGGGCCAACGTCCTGACTTTC. Protein product: CAWSSSGANVLTF.

The chain links TRBV5-8 to TRBJ2-1, with 11 positions matching TRBD2. Germline V gene lookup returns CDR1 SGHTS and CDR2 YDEGEE. The J segment lost 7 bases and the V segment lost 0 bases, leaving 9 bases of the junction unmatched. The CDR3 length is 17 residues. The CDR3 region is CASSLVSGRAFTNEQFF. The CDR3 DNA sequence: TGTGCCAGCAGCTTGGTTAGCGGGAGGGCCTTTACAAATGAGCAGTTCTTC.

This clonotype was found a few times. This chain links TRBV20-1 with TRBJ2-3; 8 nucleotides align to TRBD2. Germline values: CDR1 DFQATT, CDR2 SNEGSKA (reference sequence). The CDR3 is 15 residues long. V shed 5 bases, J shed 6 bases, and the junction held 13 bases outside the gene matches. For the CDR3, the DNA is TGCAGTGCTGCTCGGCCCGGGACTAGTAAGGATACGCAGTATTTT. It encodes CSAARPGTSKDTQYF.

The CDR3 sequence is CSAWTGGRGEQYF. DNA of the CDR3: TGCAGTGCTTGGACAGGGGGTAGGGGCGAGCAGTACTTC. J is TRBJ2-7 and V is TRBV20-1, with TRBD1 identical over 10 bases. CDR1 and CDR2 (germline): DFQATT, SNEGSKA (reference sequence). V trimming: 5 bases; J trimming: 6 bases; junction bases outside the gene matches: 7. There are 13 residues in the CDR3.

The table lists this clonotype with a few counts. The CDR3 loop reads CASSGQRGGTEAFF. The CDR3 nucleotides read TGCGCCAGCAGTGGACAGAGGGGAGGAACTGAAGCTTTCTTT. The chain uses TRBV5-1 and TRBJ1-1; a weak D match, TRBD1 (6 bases). Germline V gives CDR1 SGHRS, CDR2 YFSETQ. This CDR3 contains 14 residues. Trimming shortened V by 5 bases and J by 5 bases, and 16 bases separated the two germline ends.

The chain employs TRBV28 and TRBJ2-5, with TRBD2 as a possible D gene (6 bases). Trimming removed 6 bases at V and 5 bases at J, with 22 bases between. Germline CDR1 and CDR2: MDHEN and SYDVKM. The CDR3 sequence is 16 residues long. For the CDR3, the DNA is TGTGCCAGCAGACCATATACCGGGCCCCGGGGGGAGACCCAGTACTTC. It specifies CASRPYTGPRGETQYF.

This clonotype has only a few counts. V usage is TRBV15 and J usage is TRBJ1-1; D gene unclear. Per the germline V gene, CDR1 is LNHNV and CDR2 is YYDKDF (reference sequence). The germline V and J ends were trimmed by 5 bases and 0 bases, with 7 bases remaining between them. This CDR3 spans 13 amino acids. As DNA, the CDR3 is TGTGCCACCAGCCGGGGAGTGAACACTGAAGCTTTCTTT. Its protein product is CATSRGVNTEAFF.

The chain joins TRBV29-1 to TRBJ2-5, with 10 bases fitting TRBD1. CDR3 length: 15 amino acids. Germline values: CDR1 SQVTM, CDR2 ANQGSEA. V lost 6 bases to trimming and J lost 2 bases; unmatched junction nucleotides: 9. As DNA, the CDR3 is TGCAGCGTCCTTACTCAGGGACAGGGGCAAGAGACCCAGTACTTC. This translates into CSVLTQGQGQETQYF.

The rearrangement links TRBV4-2 to TRBJ2-3; 7 nucleotides line up with TRBD1. The J segment lost 6 bases and the V segment lost 0 bases, leaving 12 bases of the junction unmatched. The CDR3 sequence is 17 residues long. Germline assignment: CDR1 LGHNA and CDR2 YNFKEQ. The CDR3 bases are TGTGCCAGCAGCCAAGAGAGGGGGCAACTAGGGCGGGATACGCAGTATTTT. Encoded protein: CASSQERGQLGRDTQYF.

The chain uses TRBV25-1 and TRBJ2-5, with D perhaps TRBD2 (6 bases). Germline V lookup: CDR1 MGHDK, CDR2 SYGVNS. CDR3 size: 14 residues. V lost 6 bases and J 1 base, leaving 12 bases between the germline ends. CDR3 in amino acids: CASRNPGLQETQYF. CDR3 nucleotides: TGTGCCAGCAGGAACCCGGGACTCCAAGAGACCCAGTACTTC.

This clonotype was found a few times. The rearrangement joins TRBV7-3 to TRBJ2-3; 8 bases match TRBD2. This CDR3 has 15 amino acids. Germline CDR1 and CDR2: SGHTA and FQGTGA. V lost 2 bases and J lost 7; bases outside the gene matches: 8. The CDR3 protein is CASSLEVAGTNTQYF. CDR3 DNA: TGTGCCAGCAGCTTAGAGGTAGCGGGAACGAATACGCAGTATTTT. The complete variable domain, with remaining parts taken from reference TRBV7-3 and TRBJ2-3, reads GAGVSQTPSNKVTEKGKYVELRCDPISGHTALYWYRQSLGQGPEFLIYFQGTGAADDSGLPNDRFFAVRPEGSVSTLKIQRTERGDSAVYLCASSLEVAGTNTQYFGPGTRLTVL.

This clonotype came up many times. V gene TRBV18 combines with J gene TRBJ2-1; 11 bases align to TRBD2. The CDR3 spans 15 residues. The germline V gene encodes CDR1 KGHSH and CDR2 LQKENI. J was trimmed by 6 bases and V by 3 bases; bases with no gene match: 4. The CDR3 DNA reads as TGTGCCAGCTCACCGAGAACTAGCGGGAGCAATGAGCAGTTCTTC. It codes for CASSPRTSGSNEQFF.

V usage is TRBV10-3 and J usage is TRBJ1-5; D ambiguous. Germline V lookup: CDR1 ENHRY, CDR2 SYGVKD. The CDR3 length is 15 residues. Deletions cut 2 bases from V and 3 bases from J, with 11 bases between. CDR3 sequence reads: CAISEMGWVNQPQHF. CDR3 DNA sequence: TGTGCCATCAGTGAGATGGGATGGGTCAATCAGCCCCAGCATTTT.

This chain joins TRBV30 and TRBJ1-5, with D tentatively TRBD1 (6 bases). CDR1 is GTSNPN and CDR2 is SVGIG in the germline V gene (reference sequence). V was shortened by 2 bases and J by 1 base, with 6 bases between the two germline ends. CDR3 length equals 13 residues. The CDR3 sequence is CAWSRGSNQPQHF. CDR3 sequence (DNA): TGTGCCTGGAGTAGGGGGAGCAATCAGCCCCAGCATTTT.

This chain uses TRBV12-3 or TRBV12-4 with TRBJ1-6; possible D gene TRBD1, 5 bases. This CDR3 has 15 amino acids. V lost 1 base and J lost 6, with 10 bases in between. CDR3: CASSLGDRLNSPLHF. The CDR3 DNA sequence: TGTGCCAGCAGTTTAGGAGACAGACTTAATTCACCCCTCCACTTT.

This chain connects TRBV11-2 to TRBJ2-5; TRBD2 agrees at 9 bases. The length of the CDR3 is 16 residues. V lost 3 bases, J lost 2 bases, and 7 bases stayed unmatched. Germline CDR1 SGHAT, CDR2 FQNNGV. CDR3 sequence (DNA): TGTGCCAGCAGCTTGACTAGCGGAGCTAAGCAAGAGACCCAGTACTTC. Its protein product is CASSLTSGAKQETQYF.

This clonotype appeared a few times. This chain joins TRBV5-6 and TRBJ2-5; perhaps TRBD1 as D (5 bases). CDR1 and CDR2 from the germline V gene are SGHDT and YYEEEE. The CDR3 has 12 amino acids. V was clipped by 4 bases and J by 4 bases, with 8 bases between them. The CDR3 coding sequence is TGTGCCAGCAGCCAGGGAATAGAGACCCAGTACTTC. Residues: CASSQGIETQYF.

This clonotype was detected a few times. The chain is built from TRBV29-1 and TRBJ2-2, with D perhaps TRBD1 (6 bases). V was pared by 2 bases and J by 7 bases, with 11 bases between. Germline-derived CDR1 and CDR2 are SQVTM and ANQGSEA. This CDR3 contains 13 residues. Written as DNA, the CDR3 is TGCAGCGTTGAAAAAACGGACAGCGGGGAGCTGTTTTTT. Its protein product is CSVEKTDSGELFF.

In this sample, this clonotype turned up a few times. V usage is TRBV7-9 and J usage is TRBJ1-6; possibly TRBD1 for D (5 bases). Trimming removed 4 bases at V and 3 bases at J, with 13 bases between. Germline-derived CDR1 and CDR2 are SEHNR and FQNEAQ (reference sequence). The CDR3 contains 16 residues. The CDR3 here is CASSSHGGRYNSPLHF. In DNA, the CDR3 is TGTGCCAGCAGCTCGCATGGGGGTCGCTATAATTCACCCCTCCACTTT.